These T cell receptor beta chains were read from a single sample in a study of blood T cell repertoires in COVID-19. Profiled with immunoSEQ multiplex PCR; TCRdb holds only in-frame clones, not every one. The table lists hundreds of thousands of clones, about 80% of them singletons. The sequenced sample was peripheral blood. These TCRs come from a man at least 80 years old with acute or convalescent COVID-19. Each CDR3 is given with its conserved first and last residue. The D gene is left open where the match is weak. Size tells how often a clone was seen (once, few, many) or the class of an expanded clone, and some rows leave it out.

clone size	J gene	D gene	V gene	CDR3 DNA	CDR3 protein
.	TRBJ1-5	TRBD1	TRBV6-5	TGTGCCAGCAGTTACTCCACAGGGGGTCAGCCCCAGCATTTT	CASSYSTGGQPQHF
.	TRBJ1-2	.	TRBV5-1	TGCGCCAGCAGATATCAGGGTTCCTATGGCTACACCTTC	CASRYQGSYGYTF
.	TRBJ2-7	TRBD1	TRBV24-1	TGTGCCACCAGTGTCCTTGTCCCCGGGACAGGGGAGGACGAGCAGTACTTC	CATSVLVPGTGEDEQYF
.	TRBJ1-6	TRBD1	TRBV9	TGTGCCAGCAGCAGCCGGGACAGGGGTGAGTCACCCCTCCACTTT	CASSSRDRGESPLHF
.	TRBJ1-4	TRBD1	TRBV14	TGTGCCAGCAGCCCCCCGGGACAGGGGCGGGAAAAACTGTTTTTT	CASSPPGQGREKLFF
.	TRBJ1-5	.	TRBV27	TGTGCCAGCCGTCAGCGGGTGGGATACCAGCCCCAGCATTTT	CASRQRVGYQPQHF
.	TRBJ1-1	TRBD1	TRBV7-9	TGTGCCAGCACCCTGCAGGGGGCAGCGAACACTGAAGCTTTCTTT	CASTLQGAANTEAFF
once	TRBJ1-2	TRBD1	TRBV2	TGTGCCAGCAGGGGGGACAGGGTGATAGATGGCTACACCTTC	CASRGDRVIDGYTF
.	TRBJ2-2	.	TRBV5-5	TGTGCCAGCAGCCCGGGAGAGGGTTTGTTCTCCGGGGAGCTGTTTTTT	CASSPGEGLFSGELFF
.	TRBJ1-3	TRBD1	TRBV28	TGTGCCAGCAGTCCCTCTCGACAGGGGGCGAACACCATATATTTT	CASSPSRQGANTIYF